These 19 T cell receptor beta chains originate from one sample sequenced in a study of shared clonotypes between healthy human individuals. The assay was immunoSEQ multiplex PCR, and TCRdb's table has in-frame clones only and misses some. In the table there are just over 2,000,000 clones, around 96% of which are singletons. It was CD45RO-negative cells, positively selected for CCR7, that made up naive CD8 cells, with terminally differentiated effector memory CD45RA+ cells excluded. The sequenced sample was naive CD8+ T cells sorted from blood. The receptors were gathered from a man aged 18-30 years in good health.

The CDR3 bases are TGTGCCAGCAGTGGGCTCGGGACCGGGGAGCTGTTTTTT. This encodes CASSGLGTGELFF. The chain couples TRBV27 to TRBJ2-2, with D unclear. CDR3 size: 13 residues. CDR1 is MNHEY, CDR2 SMNVEV, per germline (reference sequence). Trimming cost V 5 bases and J 5 bases, with 9 bases left between them.

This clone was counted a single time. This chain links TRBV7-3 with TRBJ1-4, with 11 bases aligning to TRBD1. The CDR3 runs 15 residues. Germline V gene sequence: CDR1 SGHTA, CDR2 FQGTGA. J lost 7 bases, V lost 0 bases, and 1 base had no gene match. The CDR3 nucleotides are TGTGCCAGCAGCTTAACAGGGACAGGGGGTGAAAAACTGTTTTTT. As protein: CASSLTGTGGEKLFF.

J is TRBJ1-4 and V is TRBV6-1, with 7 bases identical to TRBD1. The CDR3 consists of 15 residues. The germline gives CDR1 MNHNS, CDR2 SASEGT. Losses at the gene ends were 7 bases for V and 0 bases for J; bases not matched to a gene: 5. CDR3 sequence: CASTSTGATNEKLFF. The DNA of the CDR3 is TGTGCCAGCACCTCCACAGGGGCAACTAATGAAAAACTGTTTTTT.

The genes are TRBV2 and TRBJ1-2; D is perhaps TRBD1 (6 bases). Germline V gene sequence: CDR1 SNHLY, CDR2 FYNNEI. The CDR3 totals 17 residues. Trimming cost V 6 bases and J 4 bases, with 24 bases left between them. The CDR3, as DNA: TGTGCCAGCAGAGGACGAGGAGGACAGAACCTTTTCTATGGCTACACCTTC. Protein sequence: CASRGRGGQNLFYGYTF. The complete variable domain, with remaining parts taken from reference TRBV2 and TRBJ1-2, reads EPEVTQTPSHQVTQMGQEVILRCVPISNHLYFYWYRQILGQKVEFLVSFYNNEISEKSEIFDDQFSVERPDGSNFTLKIRSTKLEDSAMYFCASRGRGGQNLFYGYTFGSGTRLTVV.

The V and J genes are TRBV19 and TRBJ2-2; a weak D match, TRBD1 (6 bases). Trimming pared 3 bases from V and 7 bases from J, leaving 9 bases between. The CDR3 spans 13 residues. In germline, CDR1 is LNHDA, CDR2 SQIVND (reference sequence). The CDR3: CASSITGHGELFF. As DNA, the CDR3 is TGTGCCAGTAGTATCACAGGGCACGGGGAGCTGTTTTTT.

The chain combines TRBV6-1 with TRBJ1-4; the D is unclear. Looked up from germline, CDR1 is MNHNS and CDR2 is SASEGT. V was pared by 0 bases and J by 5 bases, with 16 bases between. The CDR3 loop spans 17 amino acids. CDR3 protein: CASSEADWFSSNEKLFF. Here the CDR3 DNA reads TGTGCCAGCAGTGAAGCGGACTGGTTTTCCTCAAATGAAAAACTGTTTTTT.

CDR3 sequence (DNA): TGCGCCAGCAGCTACGACAGAAGCACAGATACGCAGTATTTT. It is translated as CASSYDRSTDTQYF. V and J are TRBV4-3 and TRBJ2-3; tentative D call: TRBD1 (5 bases). Per germline, CDR1 LGHNA and CDR2 YSLEER. The germline V and J ends were trimmed by 5 bases and 0 bases, with 9 bases remaining between them. This CDR3 is 14 amino acids long.

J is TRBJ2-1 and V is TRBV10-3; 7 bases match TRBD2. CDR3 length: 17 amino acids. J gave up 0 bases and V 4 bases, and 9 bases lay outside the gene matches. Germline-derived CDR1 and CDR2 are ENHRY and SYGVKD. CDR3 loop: CAISGSGAQSSYNEQFF. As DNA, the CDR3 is TGTGCCATCAGTGGGAGCGGGGCTCAGAGCTCCTACAATGAGCAGTTCTTC.

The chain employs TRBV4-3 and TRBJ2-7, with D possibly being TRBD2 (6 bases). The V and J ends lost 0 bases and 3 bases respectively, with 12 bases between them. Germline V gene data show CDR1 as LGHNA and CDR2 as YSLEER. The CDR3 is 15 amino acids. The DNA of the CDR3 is TGCGCCAGCAGCCAAGATTCGGGAGCTGTCTACGAGCAGTACTTC. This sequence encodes CASSQDSGAVYEQYF.

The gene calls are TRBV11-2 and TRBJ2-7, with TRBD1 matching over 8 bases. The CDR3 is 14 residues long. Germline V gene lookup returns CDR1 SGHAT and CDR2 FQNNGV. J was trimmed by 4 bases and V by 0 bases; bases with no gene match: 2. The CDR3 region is CASSLEGTGYEQYF. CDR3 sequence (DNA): TGTGCCAGCAGCTTAGAAGGGACAGGATACGAGCAGTACTTC.

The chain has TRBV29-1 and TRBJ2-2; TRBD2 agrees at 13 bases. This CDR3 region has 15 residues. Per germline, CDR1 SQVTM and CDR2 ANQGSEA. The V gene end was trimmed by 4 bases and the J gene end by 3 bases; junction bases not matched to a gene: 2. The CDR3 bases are TGCAGCGTTGCGGGACTAGCGGGGTACACCGGGGAGCTGTTTTTT. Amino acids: CSVAGLAGYTGELFF.

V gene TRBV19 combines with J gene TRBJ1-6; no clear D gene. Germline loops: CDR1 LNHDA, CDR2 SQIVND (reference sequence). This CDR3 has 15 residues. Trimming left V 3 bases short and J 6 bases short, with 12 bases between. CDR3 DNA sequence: TGTGCCAGTAGTATTGGAGCGTCAGGTAATTCACCCCTCCACTTT. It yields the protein CASSIGASGNSPLHF.

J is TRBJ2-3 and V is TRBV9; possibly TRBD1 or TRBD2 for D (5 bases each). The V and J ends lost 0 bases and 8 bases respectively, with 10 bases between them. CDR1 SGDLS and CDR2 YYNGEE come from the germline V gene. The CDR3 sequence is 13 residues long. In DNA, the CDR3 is TGTGCCAGCAGCGTAGACGGGGCTTTTACGCAGTATTTT. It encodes CASSVDGAFTQYF.

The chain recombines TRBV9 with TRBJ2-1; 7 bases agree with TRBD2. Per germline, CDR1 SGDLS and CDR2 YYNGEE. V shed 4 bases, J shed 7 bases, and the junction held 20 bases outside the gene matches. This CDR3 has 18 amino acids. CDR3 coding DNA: TGTGCCAGCAGCTCCCCGGGGGGAGGTGGGACCAGCGAGAATGAGCAGTTCTTC. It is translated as CASSSPGGGGTSENEQFF.

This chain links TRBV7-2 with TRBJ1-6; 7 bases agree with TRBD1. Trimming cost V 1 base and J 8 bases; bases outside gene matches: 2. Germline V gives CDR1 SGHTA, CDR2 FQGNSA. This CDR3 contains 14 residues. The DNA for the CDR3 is TGTGCCAGCAGCTTAGTAGGGGGCGATTCACCCCTCCACTTT. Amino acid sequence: CASSLVGGDSPLHF.

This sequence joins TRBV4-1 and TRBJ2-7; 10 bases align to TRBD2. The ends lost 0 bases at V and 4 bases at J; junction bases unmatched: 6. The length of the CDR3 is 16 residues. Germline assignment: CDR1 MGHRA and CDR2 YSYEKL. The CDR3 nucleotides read TGCGCCAGCAGCCAAGATCGACCTAGCGGGAGTTACGAGCAGTACTTC. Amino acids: CASSQDRPSGSYEQYF.

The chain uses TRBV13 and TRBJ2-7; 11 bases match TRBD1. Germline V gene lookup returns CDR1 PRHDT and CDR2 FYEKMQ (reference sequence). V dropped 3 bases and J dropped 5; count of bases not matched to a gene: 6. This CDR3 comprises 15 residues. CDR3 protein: CASSFGGQGDHEQYF. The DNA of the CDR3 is TGTGCCAGCAGCTTCGGGGGACAGGGGGACCACGAGCAGTACTTC.

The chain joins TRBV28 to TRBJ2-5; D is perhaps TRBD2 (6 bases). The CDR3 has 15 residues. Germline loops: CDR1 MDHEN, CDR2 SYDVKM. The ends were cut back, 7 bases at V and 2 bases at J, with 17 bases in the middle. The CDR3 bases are TGTGCCAGCAACCCTCCTCCGGGGGATCAAGAGACCCAGTACTTC. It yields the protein CASNPPPGDQETQYF.

The CDR3 region has the DNA TGTGCCAGCAGCTTAGCGGGAGGGAGCACAGATACGCAGTATTTT. Its protein product is CASSLAGGSTDTQYF. The rearrangement uses TRBV7-6 and TRBJ2-3, with 7 nucleotides matching TRBD2. From germline, CDR1 is SGHVS and CDR2 FNYEAQ. The CDR3 totals 15 residues. After removal of 0 bases from V and 0 bases from J, the junction contained 0 bases not matched to a gene.